This TCR beta chain was identified in a study of long-term antiretroviral therapy in people with HIV. About the study: Of all samples, the earliest predate the 2015 immediate-ART recommendation by about a decade. Study-wide results and limits: Clones that expanded before ART (that is, prior to treatment) dominated the repertoire at all time points.

Running of the v3.0 immunoSEQ assay took place at survey level. Data came from immunoSEQ multiplex PCR; TCRdb stores just in-frame clones and leaves some out. The sample holds about 19,000 clones; around 90% are singletons and the top ten take approximately 3.7%. Germline CDR1 and CDR2: SGHTA and FQGNSA. The V end lost 0 bases, the J end lost 0 bases, and 3 bases lay between the germline ends. The CDR3 consists of 14 residues. Notes on this clone: Its antigen remains unidentified.

The chain links TRBV7-2 to TRBJ2-4; D is uncertain. The specimen comprised unsorted PBMCs, sampled 2.1 years after starting antiretroviral therapy. The clonotype originates from a man between 18 and 29 years old with HIV. CDR3 loop: CASSLAGAKNIQYF. The CDR3 nucleotides are TGTGCCAGCAGCTTAGCGGGAGCCAAAAACATTCAGTACTTC.